The clone carrying this T cell receptor beta chain was found many times. The target antigen is unknown. Produced via immunoSEQ multiplex PCR; TCRdb's table is partial and in-frame only. The repertoire has over 35,000 clones, none seen only once; the ten largest take roughly 2.5%. V was clipped by 3 bases and J by 7 bases; unmatched bases: 5. There are 14 residues in the CDR3. Germline V gives CDR1 LGHNA, CDR2 YSLEER. The data originate from a study of T cells after posttransplantation cyclophosphamide. Findings of the study overall: Later blood repertoires were often dominated by clones from the donor CD8+ memory compartment. Blood and skin or GI T cell repertoires showed limited TRB overlap.

V gene TRBV4-3 combines with J gene TRBJ2-1, with 8 bases matching TRBD1. The sequence was obtained from a man in his fifties in good health, CMV-negative, and a related stem cell transplant donor. Sequenced input: PBMCs. The CDR3 DNA is TGCGCCAGCAGCCACTCAGACAGGGGTAATGAGCAGTTCTTC. Protein: CASSHSDRGNEQFF.